The clone carrying this T cell receptor beta chain occurred a few times. This sample is part of a study of blood T cells in healthy people across ages. Trimming shortened V by 0 bases and J by 5 bases, and 15 bases separated the two germline ends. Germline-derived CDR1 and CDR2 are SGDLS and YYNGEE. CDR3 size: 15 residues. Then a second PCR, running about 6 to 12 cycles, was carried out with a sample-barcoded 5' primer and a J-beta primer mix. TCRdb used MiXCR to reprocess the 5' RACE reads, holding one entry per CDR3 protein. The data hold over 700,000 distinct CDR3 sequences, with roughly 50% observed a single time.

The sequenced material came from blood. The sequence derives from a man aged 80 or over in good health. The chain uses TRBV9 and TRBJ2-7, with a weak D call TRBD2 (6 bases). The CDR3 protein is CASSVAAGGADEQYF. CDR3 sequence (DNA): TGTGCCAGCAGCGTAGCGGCAGGAGGGGCGGACGAGCAGTACTTC. Full variable domain (remainder filled in from reference TRBV9 and TRBJ2-7): DSGVTQTPKHLITATGQRVTLRCSPRSGDLSVYWYQQSLDQGLQFLIQYYNGEERAKGNILERFSAQQFPDLHSELNLSSLELGDSALYFCASSVAAGGADEQYFGPGTRLTVT.